The 13 T cell receptor beta chains listed next were all sequenced from one sample in a study of T cells in women clearing cervical HPV infection. The repertoire was sequenced with immunoSEQ multiplex PCR; TCRdb's copy has only in-frame clones and lacks some. Reported are under 40,000 clones; the ten largest clones contain just under 6.5%. The sample comprised blood buffy coat. The receptors stem from a woman between 18 and 69 years old with a cervical HPV16 infection that either progressed to CIN3+ or cleared (not recorded which).

In the case of this clone: The DNA ends 3 residues before the CDR3 does, and the rest of the CDR3 is filled in from the germline J gene. This rearrangement joins TRBV29-1 to TRBJ1-5; tentative D call: TRBD1 (5 bases). Germline values: CDR1 SQVTM, CDR2 ANQGSEA. The V end lost 6 bases, the J end lost 5 bases, and 17 bases lay between the germline ends. The CDR3 runs to 14 residues. CDR3 DNA, as far as it was read: TGCAGCGTCGCTACTCTACCGGGGGATCAGCCC. This encodes CSVATLPGDQP. The CDR3 as a whole reads CSVATLPGDQPQHF.

A word on this clone: The read gets to within 3 residues of the CDR3 end, and the germline J gene fills in the rest. The chain links TRBV10-3 to TRBJ2-2; perhaps TRBD2 as D (5 bases). CDR3 size: 14 residues. Trimming removed 0 bases at V and 6 bases at J, with 8 bases between. In germline, CDR1 is ENHRY, CDR2 SYGVKD. The CDR3 sequence is CAISESEDSGELFF. CDR3 bases read: TGTGCCATCAGTGAGTCGGAGGACTCCGGGGAG.

Notes on this clone: The sequence runs out 3 residues before the end of the CDR3; the remainder is reconstructed from the germline J gene. The chain joins TRBV5-1 to TRBJ1-1; D gene unclear. The CDR3 length is 15 residues. V was cut by 0 bases and J by 1 base, with 10 bases left in between. The germline V gene encodes CDR1 SGHRS and CDR2 YFSETQ. CDR3 DNA, as far as it was read: TGCGCCAGCAGCTTGGGGCTATCGGGGAACACTGAA. Translation: CASSLGLSGNTE. The full-length CDR3 reads as CASSLGLSGNTEAFF.

Comments on this clone: Coverage ceases 3 residues before the CDR3 finishes, and the germline J gene fills in the end. This chain uses TRBV20-1 with TRBJ2-1, with 7 bases fitting TRBD2. Germline CDR1 and CDR2: DFQATT and SNEGSKA (reference sequence). J gave up 6 bases and V 1 base, and 6 bases lay outside the gene matches. The CDR3 length is 14 residues. Here the CDR3 reads CSARGRGSGNEQFF. The CDR3 DNA, read in part, is TGCAGTGCTAGAGGGCGGGGGTCGGGCAATGAG.

As regards this clone: Sequencing ends 3 residues short of the CDR3 end; the germline J gene provides the rest. The rearrangement links TRBV7-7 to TRBJ2-3, with a tentative D call TRBD1 (6 bases). Per germline, CDR1 SSHAT and CDR2 FNYEAQ (reference sequence). The CDR3 is made up of 15 amino acids. CDR3 region: CASSVVGALGETQYF. The CDR3 bases that were read are TGTGCCAGCAGCGTAGTGGGGGCGCTGGGAGAGACG. The complete variable domain, with remaining parts taken from reference TRBV7-7 and TRBJ2-3, reads GAGVSQSPRYKVTKRGQDVTLRCDPISSHATLYWYQQALGQGPEFLTYFNYEAQPDKSGLPSDRFSAERPEGSISTLTIQRTEQRDSAMYRCASSVVGALGETQYFGPGTRLTVL.

Turning to this clone: Sequence at one end of the junction differs from germline and may be a read error. The CDR3 goes on 3 residues after the read ends, and that part is filled in from the germline J gene. Other DNA sequences in the sample encode the same CDR3. The V call is TRBV30, the J call TRBJ1-3; D may be TRBD1 (5 bases). Germline assignment: CDR1 GTSNPN and CDR2 SVGIG (reference sequence). CDR3 size: 13 residues. The CDR3 bases that were read are TGTGCCTGGAGTGTAAGGGGTGGAAACACT. This sequence encodes CAWSVRGGNT. Given in full, the CDR3 is CAWSVRGGNTIYF.

Points on this clone: The CDR3 is cut off 3 residues early in the read; its end comes from the germline J gene. The V and J genes are TRBV4-1 and TRBJ2-7, with TRBD1 identical over 9 bases. In germline, CDR1 is MGHRA, CDR2 YSYEKL. The V segment lost 1 base and the J segment 6 bases; nucleotides outside the gene matches: 7. CDR3 length equals 15 residues. The CDR3 reads CASSQGERQGGEQYF. The CDR3 bases that were read are TGCGCCAGCAGCCAAGGCGAAAGACAGGGGGGCGAG.

With respect to this clone: The observed sequence ends 3 residues before the CDR3 terminus, with the missing tail filled in from the germline J gene. This chain uses TRBV19 with TRBJ2-7, with 9 positions matching TRBD2. This CDR3 has 15 residues. V dropped 4 bases and J dropped 2; count of bases not matched to a gene: 6. CDR1 and CDR2 (germline): LNHDA, SQIVND (reference sequence). This CDR3 is CASSTRLAETYEQYF. The DNA read from the CDR3 is TGTGCCAGTAGTACACGACTAGCGGAGACCTACGAG.

To note about this clone: The sequenced fragment ends 3 residues before the CDR3 boundary, so the rest is inferred from the germline J gene. The genes are TRBV18 and TRBJ2-1, with TRBD2 matching 10 bases. Germline V gene data show CDR1 as KGHSH and CDR2 as LQKENI. J was trimmed by 8 bases and V by 2 bases; bases with no gene match: 9. The CDR3 sequence is 16 residues long. CDR3: CASSPGLAGERDEQFF. Incomplete CDR3 DNA: TGTGCCAGCTCACCAGGTCTAGCGGGAGAAAGGGATGAG.

About this clone: The read ends 3 residues before the CDR3 terminus; that terminus is restored from the germline J gene. The chain couples TRBV2 to TRBJ1-1, with TRBD1 identical over 9 bases. CDR3 length equals 14 residues. The germline V gene encodes CDR1 SNHLY and CDR2 FYNNEI. V gave up 7 bases and J gave up 4 bases; unmatched junction bases: 7. CDR3 bases read: TGTGCCAGCAAACTCATGGACAGGGGCACTGAA. It is translated as CASKLMDRGTE. The full-length CDR3 reads as CASKLMDRGTEAFF.

About this clone itself: Coverage ceases 3 residues before the CDR3 finishes, and the germline J gene fills in the end. The rearrangement uses TRBV5-6 and TRBJ1-2; unclear D gene. Trimming left V 4 bases short and J 2 bases short, with 6 bases between. Germline V gene data show CDR1 as SGHDT and CDR2 as YYEEEE. The CDR3 is 12 amino acids. The sequenced CDR3 bases are TGTGCCAGCAGCCCCGGGAACTATGGC. This sequence encodes CASSPGNYG. The full CDR3 sequence reads CASSPGNYGYTF.

On this clone: The sequenced fragment ends 3 residues before the CDR3 boundary, so the rest is inferred from the germline J gene. The rearrangement links TRBV2 to TRBJ1-6; D may be TRBD1 (5 bases). The germline V and J ends were trimmed by 4 bases and 10 bases, with 11 bases remaining between them. Per the germline V gene, CDR1 is SNHLY and CDR2 is FYNNEI. CDR3 size: 13 residues. Incomplete CDR3 DNA: TGTGCCAGCAGTGGGGGACTTGGATCACCC. Protein: CASSGGLGSP. In full, the CDR3 is CASSGGLGSPLHF.

A word on this clone: The read halts 3 residues ahead of the CDR3 end, with the missing end drawn from the germline J gene. V and J are TRBV20-1 and TRBJ1-2; the D gene is possibly TRBD1 (6 bases). The germline CDR1 and CDR2 sequences are DFQATT and SNEGSKA (reference sequence). The V gene lost 3 bases and the J gene lost 2 bases, with 13 bases spanning the gap. The CDR3 spans 14 residues. CDR3 bases read: TGCAGTGCTAGTAGTTGGGGACAAAACTATGGC. Protein: CSASSWGQNYG. The entire CDR3 sequence reads CSASSWGQNYGYTF.